A selection of T cell receptor beta chains follows, all from one sample in a study of CD8+ T cells in alopecia areata. This table comes from immunoSEQ multiplex PCR, and its TCRdb copy is limited to in-frame clones, with some not included. The sample has fewer than 200,000 clones; around three fifths are singletons. The sequenced sample was CD4+ T cells sorted from blood, obtained at week 24, from a patient treated with tofacitinib. Receptors originate from a human donor with alopecia areata. The CDR3 runs from the conserved cysteine through the conserved F or W. D genes are given only for firm matches. Some rows have no size entry. The others give once, few or many, or a class for an expanded clone.

D gene: TRBD2; V gene: TRBV29-1; clone size: .; J gene: TRBJ2-7; CDR3 protein: CSAWGGLGEQYF; CDR3 DNA: TGCAGCGCCTGGGGGGGGTTGGGCGAGCAGTACTTC
D gene: TRBD1; V gene: TRBV7-2; clone size: .; J gene: TRBJ1-2; CDR3 protein: CASSTGGRRYGYTF; CDR3 DNA: TGTGCCAGCAGTACAGGGGGCCGCCGCTATGGCTACACCTTC
D gene: .; V gene: TRBV28; clone size: .; J gene: TRBJ2-6; CDR3 protein: CASSLTGTGANVLTF; CDR3 DNA: TGTGCCAGCAGTTTAACGGGGACTGGGGCCAACGTCCTGACTTTC
D gene: .; V gene: TRBV18; clone size: .; J gene: TRBJ1-6; CDR3 protein: CASSPWTGRSGSPLHF; CDR3 DNA: TGTGCCAGCTCACCATGGACGGGGCGATCTGGTTCACCCCTCCACTTT
D gene: .; V gene: TRBV29-1; clone size: .; J gene: TRBJ2-5; CDR3 protein: CSGTVSRAPETQYF; CDR3 DNA: TGCAGCGGGACGGTTAGCCGAGCCCCAGAGACCCAGTACTTC
D gene: .; V gene: TRBV5-1; clone size: .; J gene: TRBJ2-5; CDR3 protein: CASSPGTETQYF; CDR3 DNA: TGCGCCAGCAGCCCCGGCACAGAGACCCAGTACTTC
D gene: TRBD1; V gene: TRBV9; clone size: .; J gene: TRBJ2-7; CDR3 protein: CASSVGVPGQGHLWF; CDR3 DNA: TGTGCCAGCAGCGTAGGGGTACCGGGACAGGGACACCTCTGGTTC
D gene: .; V gene: TRBV29-1; clone size: few; J gene: TRBJ1-1; CDR3 protein: CSVEVAVGTEAFF; CDR3 DNA: TGCAGCGTTGAAGTGGCGGTCGGCACTGAAGCTTTCTTT
D gene: .; V gene: TRBV29-1; clone size: .; J gene: TRBJ2-3; CDR3 protein: CSARRQGTDTQYF; CDR3 DNA: TGCAGCGCCCGACGTCAGGGCACAGATACGCAGTATTTT
D gene: .; V gene: TRBV6-5; clone size: .; J gene: TRBJ1-2; CDR3 protein: CASSKDATYGYTF; CDR3 DNA: TGTGCCAGCAGTAAGGACGCCACCTATGGCTACACCTTC
D gene: TRBD1; V gene: TRBV19; clone size: .; J gene: TRBJ1-1; CDR3 protein: CASSSWTGTLVEAFF; CDR3 DNA: TGTGCCAGTAGTTCTTGGACAGGGACCTTGGTCGAAGCTTTCTTT
D gene: TRBD1; V gene: TRBV27; clone size: .; J gene: TRBJ1-6; CDR3 protein: CASRGQRSSYNSPLHF; CDR3 DNA: TGTGCCAGCAGGGGACAGCGAAGCTCCTATAATTCACCCCTCCACTTT
D gene: .; V gene: TRBV30; clone size: .; J gene: TRBJ1-6; CDR3 protein: CACPVSRTRDNSPLHF; CDR3 DNA: TGTGCCTGCCCTGTGTCCCGTACACGGGATAATTCACCCCTCCACTTT
D gene: .; V gene: TRBV6-5; clone size: few; J gene: TRBJ1-1; CDR3 protein: CASAQGWNLNTEAFF; CDR3 DNA: TGTGCCAGCGCGCAGGGCTGGAACCTGAACACTGAAGCTTTCTTT
D gene: .; V gene: TRBV29-1; clone size: .; J gene: TRBJ1-1; CDR3 protein: CSVGRDEAFF; CDR3 DNA: TGCAGCGTTGGACGCGACGAAGCTTTCTTT
D gene: .; V gene: TRBV25-1; clone size: .; J gene: TRBJ2-3; CDR3 protein: CASSRDRSTDTQYF; CDR3 DNA: TGTGCCAGCAGCCGAGACAGAAGCACAGATACGCAGTATTTT
D gene: .; V gene: TRBV30; clone size: .; J gene: TRBJ2-5; CDR3 protein: CAWSDGEETQYF; CDR3 DNA: TGTGCCTGGAGTGACGGGGAAGAGACCCAGTACTTC
D gene: TRBD1; V gene: TRBV2; clone size: few; J gene: TRBJ1-6; CDR3 protein: CASWERDRGTSPLHF; CDR3 DNA: TGTGCCAGCTGGGAACGGGACAGGGGGACTTCACCCCTCCACTTT
D gene: TRBD1; V gene: TRBV4-1; clone size: .; J gene: TRBJ2-3; CDR3 protein: CASSPYYRGKQTDTQYF; CDR3 DNA: TGCGCCAGCAGCCCCTATTACAGGGGGAAACAGACAGATACGCAGTATTTT
D gene: TRBD1; V gene: TRBV27; clone size: .; J gene: TRBJ1-4; CDR3 protein: CASSFTGVGEKLFF; CDR3 DNA: TGTGCCAGCAGCTTCACAGGGGTCGGTGAAAAACTGTTTTTT
D gene: .; V gene: TRBV7-2; clone size: many; J gene: TRBJ1-4; CDR3 protein: CASSRQVAEGEKLFF; CDR3 DNA: TGTGCCAGCAGCAGACAGGTAGCGGAGGGCGAAAAACTGTTTTTT
D gene: .; V gene: TRBV7-9; clone size: .; J gene: TRBJ1-2; CDR3 protein: CASSLEGMDGYTF; CDR3 DNA: TGTGCCAGCAGCTTGGAGGGGATGGATGGCTACACCTTC
D gene: .; V gene: TRBV7-7; clone size: few; J gene: TRBJ2-5; CDR3 protein: CASSGQAPGETQYF; CDR3 DNA: TGTGCCAGCAGCGGGCAGGCTCCGGGGGAGACCCAGTACTTC
D gene: .; V gene: TRBV5-1; clone size: .; J gene: TRBJ1-2; CDR3 protein: CASSLQEQLYGYTF; CDR3 DNA: TGCGCCAGCAGCTTGCAGGAACAGCTCTATGGCTACACCTTC
D gene: TRBD1; V gene: TRBV29-1; clone size: .; J gene: TRBJ2-2; CDR3 protein: CSVGQGNTGELFF; CDR3 DNA: TGCAGCGTTGGACAGGGAAACACCGGGGAGCTGTTTTTT
D gene: .; V gene: TRBV5-1; clone size: .; J gene: TRBJ2-2; CDR3 protein: CASSSQLATGELFF; CDR3 DNA: TGCGCCAGCAGCTCCCAACTAGCTACCGGGGAGCTGTTTTTT
D gene: TRBD2; V gene: TRBV7-2; clone size: few; J gene: TRBJ2-3; CDR3 protein: CASSTPTSGENTQYF; CDR3 DNA: TGTGCCAGCAGCACCCCGACTAGCGGGGAAAATACGCAGTATTTT
D gene: .; V gene: TRBV25-1; clone size: few; J gene: TRBJ2-7; CDR3 protein: CASSDPTKGGSSYEQYF; CDR3 DNA: TGTGCCAGCAGTGACCCCACGAAAGGCGGCAGCTCCTACGAGCAGTACTTC
D gene: .; V gene: TRBV9; clone size: .; J gene: TRBJ2-3; CDR3 protein: CASSVAGGAGDTQYF; CDR3 DNA: TGTGCCAGCAGCGTAGCTGGGGGGGCCGGGGATACGCAGTATTTT
D gene: .; V gene: TRBV9; clone size: .; J gene: TRBJ2-2; CDR3 protein: CASSVESPQRSNTGELFF; CDR3 DNA: TGTGCCAGCAGCGTAGAGTCACCCCAGCGATCGAACACCGGGGAGCTGTTTTTT
D gene: .; V gene: TRBV28; clone size: many; J gene: TRBJ2-7; CDR3 protein: CASSPGLSYEQYF; CDR3 DNA: TGTGCCAGCAGTCCGGGACTGAGCTACGAGCAGTACTTC
D gene: TRBD1; V gene: TRBV13; clone size: .; J gene: TRBJ1-2; CDR3 protein: CASTLQGTANYGYTF; CDR3 DNA: TGTGCCAGCACCTTACAAGGGACAGCCAATTATGGCTACACCTTC
D gene: .; V gene: TRBV5-1; clone size: .; J gene: TRBJ2-7; CDR3 protein: CASSLVARSSYEQYF; CDR3 DNA: TGCGCCAGCAGCTTGGTTGCCAGGAGCTCCTACGAGCAGTACTTC
D gene: .; V gene: TRBV29-1; clone size: .; J gene: TRBJ1-1; CDR3 protein: CSVRVSKNTEAFF; CDR3 DNA: TGCAGCGTTCGGGTCTCCAAGAACACTGAAGCTTTCTTT
D gene: .; V gene: TRBV29-1; clone size: .; J gene: TRBJ2-1; CDR3 protein: CSVAGTSNEQFF; CDR3 DNA: TGCAGCGTTGCCGGGACTTCCAATGAGCAGTTCTTC
D gene: .; V gene: TRBV25-1; clone size: .; J gene: TRBJ2-2; CDR3 protein: CASSSLSVGELFF; CDR3 DNA: TGTGCCAGCAGTTCCCTTAGCGTCGGGGAGCTGTTTTTT
D gene: TRBD1; V gene: TRBV28; clone size: once; J gene: TRBJ1-5; CDR3 protein: CASRLGTDLNQPQHF; CDR3 DNA: TGTGCCAGCAGACTCGGGACAGACCTCAATCAGCCCCAGCATTTT
D gene: .; V gene: TRBV2; clone size: .; J gene: TRBJ1-5; CDR3 protein: CASSGIGGRDSPQHF; CDR3 DNA: TGTGCCAGCAGTGGGATCGGGGGTAGAGACTCGCCCCAGCATTTT
D gene: TRBD2; V gene: TRBV5-6; clone size: .; J gene: TRBJ2-3; CDR3 protein: CASSRPGRGSTDTQYF; CDR3 DNA: TGTGCCAGCAGCCGACCCGGGCGGGGGAGCACAGATACGCAGTATTTT
D gene: .; V gene: TRBV5-1; clone size: few; J gene: TRBJ1-1; CDR3 protein: CASSLLPGNTEAFF; CDR3 DNA: TGCGCCAGCAGCTTGTTACCCGGGAACACTGAAGCTTTCTTT
D gene: .; V gene: TRBV7-2; clone size: .; J gene: TRBJ2-3; CDR3 protein: CASSFGHPSTDTQYF; CDR3 DNA: TGTGCCAGCAGCTTTGGACACCCTAGCACAGATACGCAGTATTTT
D gene: .; V gene: TRBV30; clone size: .; J gene: TRBJ2-1; CDR3 protein: CAWTGRAYNEQFF; CDR3 DNA: TGTGCCTGGACAGGAAGGGCCTACAATGAGCAGTTCTTC
D gene: .; V gene: TRBV6-5; clone size: .; J gene: TRBJ1-6; CDR3 protein: CASSRPGGPLHF; CDR3 DNA: TGTGCCAGCAGTCGGCCCGGGGGACCCCTCCACTTT
D gene: .; V gene: TRBV30; clone size: .; J gene: TRBJ1-3; CDR3 protein: CAWIRKGSSGNTIYF; CDR3 DNA: TGTGCCTGGATACGGAAGGGGAGCTCTGGAAACACCATATATTTT
D gene: TRBD1; V gene: TRBV5-6; clone size: .; J gene: TRBJ2-7; CDR3 protein: CASSVYRGTGTRYEQYF; CDR3 DNA: TGTGCCAGCAGCGTCTACAGGGGGACAGGGACCCGATACGAGCAGTACTTC
D gene: TRBD1; V gene: TRBV30; clone size: few; J gene: TRBJ2-2; CDR3 protein: CASGQANTGELFF; CDR3 DNA: TGTGCCTCCGGACAGGCGAACACCGGGGAGCTGTTTTTT
D gene: TRBD1; V gene: TRBV29-1; clone size: .; J gene: TRBJ2-7; CDR3 protein: CSVAGQGRFEQYF; CDR3 DNA: TGCAGCGTAGCGGGACAGGGTAGGTTCGAGCAGTACTTC
D gene: TRBD1; V gene: TRBV7-9; clone size: few; J gene: TRBJ1-3; CDR3 protein: CASSLTGGGNTIYF; CDR3 DNA: TGTGCCAGCAGCTTAACAGGGGGTGGAAACACCATATATTTT
D gene: TRBD1; V gene: TRBV30; clone size: few; J gene: TRBJ2-7; CDR3 protein: CAWSEGQGGKQYF; CDR3 DNA: TGTGCCTGGAGCGAAGGACAGGGGGGAAAGCAGTACTTC
D gene: .; V gene: TRBV28; clone size: .; J gene: TRBJ2-1; CDR3 protein: CASSLQTGLLFF; CDR3 DNA: TGTGCCAGCAGTTTACAAACTGGACTTTTGTTCTTC
D gene: .; V gene: TRBV5-1; clone size: few; J gene: TRBJ2-2; CDR3 protein: CASRDDGELFF; CDR3 DNA: TGCGCCAGTAGAGACGACGGGGAGCTGTTTTTT
D gene: .; V gene: TRBV11-1; clone size: .; J gene: TRBJ1-6; CDR3 protein: CASSSQGRGDSPLHF; CDR3 DNA: TGTGCCAGCAGCTCCCAGGGCAGGGGAGATTCACCCCTCCACTTT
D gene: TRBD1; V gene: TRBV18; clone size: few; J gene: TRBJ1-1; CDR3 protein: CASSPTRTGTEAFF; CDR3 DNA: TGTGCCAGCTCACCTACCAGGACAGGGACTGAAGCTTTCTTT
D gene: .; V gene: TRBV6-1; clone size: few; J gene: TRBJ1-2; CDR3 protein: CASRLDSYYGYTF; CDR3 DNA: TGTGCCAGCAGACTCGACAGCTACTATGGCTACACCTTC